The 28 T cell receptor beta chains below come from one sample, sequenced in a study of cytomegalovirus exposure and HLA in healthy donors. The table came from immunoSEQ multiplex PCR; TCRdb's copy has only in-frame clones and leaves some out. The data contain around 74,000 clones, over 80% of them singletons. Input material: PBMCs. These receptor sequences come from a man aged 25 to 40 in good health and CMV-seronegative.

J is TRBJ2-2 and V is TRBV6-5; TRBD2 matches 8 bases. The germline CDR1 and CDR2 sequences are MNHEY and SVGAGI. The CDR3 runs 15 residues. The junction had 3 bases not matched to a gene; V was cut back by 6 bases and J by 0 bases. CDR3 sequence (DNA): TGTGCCAGCAGGAAGGGACTAGCGAACACCGGGGAGCTGTTTTTT. Translated, it gives CASRKGLANTGELFF.

This clone showed up just once. The chain couples TRBV5-1 to TRBJ2-2; D not certain. Germline loops: CDR1 SGHRS, CDR2 YFSETQ. This CDR3 spans 16 amino acids. The germline V and J ends were trimmed by 4 bases and 0 bases, with 13 bases remaining between them. CDR3 nucleotides: TGCGCCAGCAGCGGTTCGTATGGAGCGAACACCGGGGAGCTGTTTTTT. As protein: CASSGSYGANTGELFF.

The rearrangement links TRBV19 to TRBJ1-1; possible D gene TRBD1, 5 bases. V dropped 4 bases and J dropped 0 bases, with 18 bases sitting between them. There are 17 residues in the CDR3. In germline, CDR1 is LNHDA, CDR2 SQIVND (reference sequence). CDR3 loop: CASSRGQGSLVNTEAFF. The CDR3 DNA reads as TGTGCCAGTAGTAGGGGCCAGGGATCCCTAGTGAACACTGAAGCTTTCTTT.

The chain is built from TRBV4-3 and TRBJ2-3, with 8 bases aligning to TRBD2. Trimming removed 0 bases from V and 6 bases from J; junction bases left unmatched: 14. From germline, CDR1 is LGHNA and CDR2 YSLEER. The CDR3 runs 18 residues. CDR3 bases: TGCGCCAGCAGCCAAGAAGGGGGGTGGGCTAGCGGGCCGGATACGCAGTATTTT. It specifies CASSQEGGWASGPDTQYF.

This chain's CDR3 is CASSIGTSGRSETQYF. CDR3 nucleotide sequence: TGTGCCAGTAGTATCGGGACTAGCGGGAGATCGGAGACCCAGTACTTC. The chain recombines TRBV19 with TRBJ2-5, with 14 positions matching TRBD2. The ends lost 3 bases at V and 5 bases at J; junction bases unmatched: 5. The germline CDR1 and CDR2 sequences are LNHDA and SQIVND (reference sequence). There are 16 residues in the CDR3.

The chain joins TRBV29-1 to TRBJ1-3; no reliable D call. With 5 bases removed from V and 0 bases from J, the gap between germline ends came to 14 bases. The germline gives CDR1 SQVTM, CDR2 ANQGSEA. The CDR3 length is 15 residues. CDR3 DNA: TGCAGCGTTTGGGAGGGTGAGAACTCTGGAAACACCATATATTTT. Translated, it gives CSVWEGENSGNTIYF.

The chain recombines TRBV7-8 with TRBJ1-3, with D perhaps matching TRBD1 (6 bases). Trimming shortened V by 4 bases and J by 2 bases, and 12 bases separated the two germline ends. Germline V CDR1 and CDR2: SGHVS, FQNEAQ. The CDR3 extends over 15 amino acids. The CDR3 DNA follows: TGTGCCAGCAGCTCTTCCGGGACAACTGGAAACACCATATATTTT. Translated: CASSSSGTTGNTIYF.

The chain couples TRBV6-5 to TRBJ2-7, with 7 positions matching TRBD2. V lost 2 bases to trimming and J lost 5 bases; unmatched junction nucleotides: 0. Germline V lookup: CDR1 MNHEY, CDR2 SVGAGI. This CDR3 region has 12 residues. CDR3 sequence: CASSYRGDEQYF. CDR3 nucleotide sequence: TGTGCCAGCAGTTACCGGGGGGACGAGCAGTACTTC.

V and J are TRBV6-5 and TRBJ2-2; TRBD2 agrees at 9 bases. This CDR3 comprises 16 residues. Germline CDR1 reads MNHEY; CDR2 reads SVGAGI. V lost 3 bases, J lost 5 bases, and 7 bases stayed unmatched. The CDR3 reads CASSYTGLAWTGELFF. CDR3 DNA sequence: TGTGCCAGCAGTTATACCGGACTAGCGTGGACCGGGGAGCTGTTTTTT.

V and J are TRBV11-2 and TRBJ1-2, with no clear D. Trimming stripped 5 bases from V and 4 bases from J, with 20 bases between. The CDR3 spans 16 residues. Germline V gives CDR1 SGHAT, CDR2 FQNNGV. The CDR3 region is CASSLRGGSGSYGYTF. CDR3 nucleotide sequence: TGTGCCAGCAGCCTCCGGGGAGGGTCTGGTAGCTATGGCTACACCTTC.

The chain couples TRBV7-3 to TRBJ2-3, with TRBD2 as a possible D gene (7 bases). Germline V gene lookup returns CDR1 SGHTA and CDR2 FQGTGA. This CDR3 has 14 residues. The V and J ends lost 5 bases and 5 bases respectively, with 14 bases between them. The CDR3 DNA is TGTGCCAGCAGCCTTCGGGGGGCCAGAGATACGCAGTATTTT. It translates to CASSLRGARDTQYF.

The chain combines TRBV4-3 with TRBJ1-5; no clear D gene. Trimming pared 0 bases from V and 6 bases from J, leaving 6 bases between. Germline values: CDR1 LGHNA, CDR2 YSLEER. This CDR3 is built from 13 residues. The CDR3 region is CASSQDFSQPQHF. CDR3 nucleotide sequence: TGCGCCAGCAGCCAAGATTTTAGTCAGCCCCAGCATTTT.

This sequence joins TRBV19 and TRBJ2-5; TRBD1 matches at 8 bases. The CDR3 sequence is 14 residues long. After removal of 5 bases from V and 5 bases from J, the junction contained 7 bases not matched to a gene. The germline V gene encodes CDR1 LNHDA and CDR2 SQIVND (reference sequence). The DNA of the CDR3 is TGTGCCAGTAGTTCAGGGGGCCCTCGGGAGACCCAGTACTTC. Protein product: CASSSGGPRETQYF.

The rearrangement uses TRBV27 and TRBJ1-4; 9 bases are shared with TRBD1. The CDR3 covers 17 residues. The germline V gene has CDR1 MNHEY and CDR2 SMNVEV (reference sequence). Trimming at V came to 5 bases and at J to 8 bases, leaving 15 bases not matched to a gene. CDR3 amino acids: CASSPGTGKTAYEKLFF. Written as DNA, the CDR3 is TGTGCCAGCAGTCCCGGGACAGGGAAGACGGCGTACGAAAAACTGTTTTTT.

The rearrangement uses TRBV18 and TRBJ1-1, with D maybe TRBD1 (5 bases). The CDR3 totals 14 residues. V gave up 2 bases and J gave up 5 bases, with 12 bases separating them. In germline, CDR1 is KGHSH, CDR2 LQKENI. This CDR3 reads CASSPVGARTEAFF. DNA for the CDR3: TGTGCCAGCTCACCAGTAGGGGCGCGAACTGAAGCTTTCTTT.

The CDR3 here is CASSPELRLAGIGQFF. In nucleotides, the CDR3 is TGTGCCAGCAGCCCTGAGTTGCGACTAGCGGGAATAGGGCAGTTCTTC. V gene TRBV5-6 combines with J gene TRBJ2-1; 11 nucleotides match TRBD2. V lost 4 bases, J lost 12 bases, and 15 bases stayed unmatched. Germline CDR1 SGHDT, CDR2 YYEEEE. CDR3 length equals 16 residues.

J is TRBJ2-7 and V is TRBV4-1; 13 bases agree with TRBD2. The CDR3 is 16 amino acids. V shed 4 bases and J 3 bases; nucleotides not matched to a gene: 6. Germline V CDR1 and CDR2: MGHRA, YSYEKL. CDR3 region: CASSLRTSGSDYEQYV. As DNA, the CDR3 is TGCGCCAGCAGCCTGCGGACTAGCGGGAGTGACTACGAGCAGTACGTC.

This clone has a handful of counts. This sequence joins TRBV7-9 and TRBJ2-1; no definite D call. V lost 1 base to trimming and J lost 1 base, with 5 bases between them. The CDR3 length is 14 residues. Germline V gene data show CDR1 as SEHNR and CDR2 as FQNEAQ (reference sequence). The CDR3: CASSLDSSYNEQFF. CDR3 coding DNA: TGTGCCAGCAGCTTAGACAGTTCCTACAATGAGCAGTTCTTC.

This clone was observed a few times. J is TRBJ2-7 and V is TRBV5-6; weak D call: TRBD2 (6 bases). This CDR3 has 15 residues. Germline CDR1 SGHDT, CDR2 YYEEEE. The V gene lost 2 bases and the J gene lost 0 bases, with 12 bases spanning the gap. CDR3 nucleotides: TGTGCCAGCAGCTTCGGGGGACGGAGCTCCTACGAGCAGTACTTC. Translated, it gives CASSFGGRSSYEQYF.

V and J are TRBV5-8 and TRBJ1-2; D remains unclear. With 4 bases removed from V and 3 bases from J, the gap between germline ends came to 7 bases. Germline loops: CDR1 SGHTS, CDR2 YDEGEE. This CDR3 spans 12 amino acids. In DNA form, the CDR3 reads TGTGCCAGCAGCCTCCTGTACTATGGCTACACCTTC. Amino acid sequence: CASSLLYYGYTF.

This clone was counted once. The chain employs TRBV27 and TRBJ1-6, with a weak D call TRBD1 (6 bases). In germline, CDR1 is MNHEY, CDR2 SMNVEV (reference sequence). V dropped 0 bases and J dropped 13 bases, with 13 bases sitting between them. This CDR3 is 14 amino acids long. CDR3 bases: TGTGCCAGCAGTTTATCGGTCCAGGGGATCCCCCTCCACTTT. Translating it yields CASSLSVQGIPLHF.

The chain employs TRBV15 and TRBJ1-5, with a weak D call TRBD1 (6 bases). CDR3 length: 13 amino acids. V dropped 3 bases and J dropped 4 bases, with 7 bases sitting between them. In germline, CDR1 is LNHNV, CDR2 YYDKDF (reference sequence). The CDR3 here is CATSSTGNQPQHF. DNA of the CDR3: TGTGCCACCAGCAGCACAGGGAATCAGCCCCAGCATTTT. The variable domain in full, with the rest retrieved from reference TRBV15 and TRBJ1-5, is DAMVIQNPRYQVTQFGKPVTLSCSQTLNHNVMYWYQQKSSQAPKLLFHYYDKDFNNEADTPDNFQSRRPNTSFCFLDIRSPGLGDTAMYLCATSSTGNQPQHFGDGTRLSIL.

This clone qualifies as medium-sized. The J gene is TRBJ2-5, the V gene TRBV27; 7 bases are a match to TRBD2. CDR3 length: 15 residues. The V gene's germline CDR1 is MNHEY and CDR2 SMNVEV (reference sequence). V lost 4 bases and J lost 5; bases outside the gene matches: 10. CDR3 sequence reads: CASSSLPTSLETQYF. The CDR3 nucleotides read TGTGCCAGCAGTTCCCTCCCGACTAGCCTGGAGACCCAGTACTTC.

The chain joins TRBV7-8 to TRBJ2-1, with D hard to call. Germline CDR1 reads SGHVS; CDR2 reads FQNEAQ. The CDR3 length is 16 residues. Trimming pared 4 bases from V and 0 bases from J, leaving 13 bases between. The CDR3 DNA reads as TGTGCCAGCAGCTCTTCCGCTAGATCCTCCTACAATGAGCAGTTCTTC. Protein product: CASSSSARSSYNEQFF.

The chain joins TRBV27 to TRBJ1-5; 7 positions agree with TRBD1. With V trimmed by 6 bases and J by 0 bases, 5 bases remained unmatched. CDR1 and CDR2 (germline): MNHEY, SMNVEV (reference sequence). The CDR3 is made up of 15 amino acids. The CDR3 protein is CASRPGTASNQPQHF. As DNA, the CDR3 is TGTGCCAGCAGACCCGGGACAGCTAGCAATCAGCCCCAGCATTTT.

Regarding this clone: One end of the junction does not line up with germline, which may come from a read error. The V call is TRBV7-7, the J call TRBJ1-1; unclear D gene. The germline gives CDR1 SSHAT, CDR2 FNYEAQ (reference sequence). This CDR3 is built from 13 residues. The DNA for the CDR3 is TGTGCTAGCAGCTTGAAGCAAAACACTGAAGCTTTCTTT. This gives the protein CASSLKQNTEAFF.

This chain uses TRBV18 with TRBJ2-1, with D maybe TRBD2 (6 bases). Trimming cost V 3 bases and J 2 bases, with 17 bases left between them. The CDR3 covers 17 residues. In germline, CDR1 is KGHSH, CDR2 LQKENI. CDR3 residues: CASSPSGGTYTYNEQFF. The DNA for the CDR3 is TGTGCCAGCTCACCTTCTGGGGGGACCTATACCTACAATGAGCAGTTCTTC.

This chain connects TRBV7-9 to TRBJ2-7; 7 bases are a match to TRBD1. Germline-derived CDR1 and CDR2 are SEHNR and FQNEAQ (reference sequence). This CDR3 region has 17 residues. V lost 5 bases, J lost 6 bases, and 19 bases stayed unmatched. DNA of the CDR3: TGTGCCAGCAGCCAAGGGGGCCTACAACGAACCCAATCCGAGCAGTACTTC. Translation: CASSQGGLQRTQSEQYF.